The source of this TCR beta chain is a study of response to subunit inactivated influenza vaccine (dated by TCRdb to the late 2010s). General notes on the study: To follow how T cells responded to a trivalent subunit inactivated influenza vaccine, the researchers relied on deep quantitative profiling of the T cell receptor repertoire.

What the study reported, not specific to this receptor: The authors proposed that each seasonal influenza vaccination may bring in only a limited number of new T cells.

This clonotype was detected ten times or more. Its antigen has not been determined. The sample holds no much larger clone one base away, and base qualities are not on file. Library generation was performed with RT-PCR. Sequencing was performed on an Illumina HiSeq 2500. TCRdb reworked the public reads: Q25 trimming with fastp, MiXCR clone assembly, productive beta chains retained. Rows merge per CDR3 protein into single entries with the most common DNA and genes. A total of some 150,000 distinct CDR3 sequences appear in this sample, about 12% of them only once. Approximately 30% of the sample lies in the top ten. The germline ends are 14 bases apart after V is trimmed by 0 bases and J by 4 bases. The germline V gene (reference sequence) sets CDR1 to DFQATT and CDR2 to SNEGSKA. The CDR3 runs 15 residues from the cysteine to the phenylalanine. The kept DNA is CDR3 alone, 45 bases in frame from the first base.

The sample was also reused in another study, on T cells expressing NK-cell markers. The second source states: The TCR beta cDNA libraries were made using 5'RACE template switching, a step that added both a universal primer site and unique molecular identifiers. Three sorted T-cell subsets (CD3+CD56+NKG2C+, CD3+CD56+NKG2C- and CD3+CD56-NKG2C+) from under ten donors had their TCR beta-chain repertoires profiled. Of the eight sequenced donors, seven were found to be HCMV-seropositive and one was found to be HCMV-seronegative. To restrict sorting to alphabetaTCR-expressing T cells, an anti-gammadeltaTCR antibody was added in several experiments. For roughly six donors, the dominant CD3+CD56+NKG2C+ clonotypes were among the top 10 CD8+ clonotypes and accounted for about 1.0-8% of CD8+ T cells. Those dominant clonotypes were again the most abundant among CD3+CD56-NKG2C+ cells in a handful of donors, at about 28.3-60.1%. Whether the expanded NKG2C-expressing T cell clones were specific for HCMV antigens was left unclear. Randomly selected healthy volunteers, three men and five women, were used as the eight sequenced donors. HCMV serostatus was determined by detecting HCMV-specific IgG in serum with a commercial ELISA kit. Peripheral blood mononuclear cells were isolated from blood by Ficoll density gradient centrifugation. Magnetic immunoseparation with Miltenyi isolation kits was used to isolate CD4+ and CD8+ T cells from PBMC. Priming for cDNA synthesis came from the TCR beta constant segment, and two successive PCR amplification steps followed. Libraries were sequenced as 2 x 150 bp reads on Illumina HiSeq 2000/2500, MiSeq or NextSeq. Reads were demultiplexed and grouped by UMI with MIGEC, and clonotypes were assembled and quantified with MiTCR. To remove erroneous sequences, TCR cDNA sequences were retained only when supported by two or more reads. The tcR package was used for downstream repertoire analysis, and clonotypes were matched across fractions by CDR3 nucleotide sequence plus V segment. Antigen specificity was annotated against VDJdb with VDJmatch, allowing one amino acid substitution in CDR3.

The chain joins TRBV20-1 to TRBJ2-3; 5 matching bases give a weak D call of TRBD2. The input for sequencing was CD8+ T cells sorted from PBMCs, taken 11 to 12 days after vaccination. This sequence originates from a man between 50 and 59 years old who received an inactivated influenza vaccine. Donor details come from another sample of the same person, matched by shared clones. The nucleotides read TGCAGTGCTAGAGATGGTTGGGAGTGGGCAGATACGCAGTATTTT. Translated, this gives CSARDGWEWADTQYF.